These T cell receptor beta chains were read from a single sample in a study of vaccination and CD4 T cells after COVID-19. For these receptors, no antigen is known. From the PCR reads, TCRdb called clonotypes with MiXCR, one entry per CDR3 protein. The profile shows 10,000 to 15,000 distinct CDR3 sequences, less than 75% of them singletons. Input material: CD4+ T cells from blood, cultured in vitro. The receptors shown here come from a human donor who had recovered from COVID-19. The CDR3 runs from the conserved cysteine through the conserved F or W.

j_call | v_call | cdr3_aa
TRBJ1-6 | TRBV11-3 | CASSLDRDSPLHF
TRBJ2-1 | TRBV6-1 | CASTRPYRSTYNEQFF
TRBJ2-7 | TRBV6-2/TRBV6-3 | CASSYSRVGGLSYEQYF
TRBJ1-5 | TRBV20-1 | CSASTSNSNQPQHF
TRBJ1-5 | TRBV12-3/TRBV12-4 | CASIDNRSSNQPQHF
TRBJ1-5 | TRBV6-2/TRBV6-3 | CASSRTDHNQPQHF
TRBJ2-3 | TRBV6-2/TRBV6-3 | CASSHNTDTQYF
TRBJ1-1 | TRBV10-3 | CAISDFGQGERTEAFF
TRBJ2-5 | TRBV19 | CASSPPYQETQYF
TRBJ2-7 | TRBV7-2 | CASSSRMTYEQYF
TRBJ2-5 | TRBV11-1 | CASSLGNQETQYF
TRBJ1-3 | TRBV5-8 | CASGTGATIYF
TRBJ2-1 | TRBV5-4 | CASSFLNEQFF
TRBJ1-1 | TRBV12-5 | CASGLPRNSPEAFF
TRBJ1-2 | TRBV10-3 | CAISELGTEHGYTF
TRBJ1-4 | TRBV6-2/TRBV6-3 | CASSYAGEKLFF
TRBJ1-2 | TRBV12-3/TRBV12-4 | CASSLAEPYGYTF
TRBJ1-5 | TRBV6-4 | CASSESRNQPQHF
TRBJ1-1 | TRBV28 | CASSLRTGWNTEAFF
TRBJ2-1 | TRBV7-9 | CASSPPPSGTSGGAGYNEQFF
TRBJ2-7 | TRBV6-2/TRBV6-3 | CASREARHEQYF
TRBJ1-6 | TRBV20-1 | CSATDGGGVNSPLHF
TRBJ1-4 | TRBV25-1 | CASSGGRPGEKLFF
TRBJ2-1 | TRBV6-5 | CASSYLGLRGEQFF
TRBJ1-6 | TRBV7-9 | CASSQDRNNSPLHF
TRBJ2-3 | TRBV5-1 | CASSAGRETQYF
TRBJ2-3 | TRBV7-2 | CASSFGGPISTDTQYF
TRBJ2-4 | TRBV7-2 | CASSQISAKNIQYF
TRBJ1-1 | TRBV11-2 | CASSLNRNTEAFF
TRBJ1-5 | TRBV2 | CASSELTASNQPQHF
TRBJ2-7 | TRBV2 | CASKDGTGTYEQYF
TRBJ1-2 | TRBV19 | CASSIDPESYGYTF
TRBJ1-5 | TRBV7-9 | CASSSDRGSNQPQHF
TRBJ1-2 | TRBV28 | CASTSPQGIGHGYTF
TRBJ1-2 | TRBV24-1 | CATSDRTGANGYTF
TRBJ1-5 | TRBV7-2 | CASSLERGMKPQHF
TRBJ1-2 | TRBV6-1 | CATQGSIGGYTF
TRBJ1-1 | TRBV19 | CASSITTWDRLNTEAFF
TRBJ1-5 | TRBV6-1 | CASGRDGNQPQHF
TRBJ1-1 | TRBV27 | CASSLGAKQEAFF
TRBJ1-6 | TRBV6-5 | CASSYSALWSSYNSPLHF
TRBJ1-2 | TRBV2 | CASAGTGGHGYTF